The T cell receptor beta chain described here comes from a study of Ad26.COV2.S vaccination and SARS-CoV-2 variants (dated by TCRdb to the early 2020s). Some background on the complete study: The specificity and breadth of SARS-CoV-2-reactive T cell receptors after Ad26.COV2.S vaccination were assessed by TCRbeta repertoire sequencing. The TCR-sequenced set comprised about 32 samples: about 19 Ad26.COV2.S vaccine recipients, 5 placebo recipients and 8 SARS-CoV-2 convalescent individuals.

Results and caveats for the whole study, not just this receptor: The authors noted that the TCR breadth and depth analyses may have underestimated total T cell responses. After vaccination, spike-specific CD8+ and CD4+ T cell responses were reported to show substantial breadth. Vaccine and placebo recipients had similar non-spike TCR breadth, a finding consistent with the vaccine containing only spike. Higher spike-specific TCR breadth was observed in Ad26.COV2.S recipients than in placebo recipients (P = 0.0014).

V ends up 5 bases short and J 5 bases short, with an unmatched junction base count of 5. Based on the germline V gene (reference sequence), the CDR1 and CDR2 sequences are MNHEY and SMNVEV. The CDR3 has 14 amino acids, counting the end cysteine and phenylalanine. CDR3 DNA only is kept here, 42 bases in frame from base 1. The immunoSEQ Assay was used to sequence TCRbeta CDR3 regions. After extraction, genomic DNA underwent amplification by bias-controlled multiplex PCR, followed by high-throughput sequencing. Processing in the source paper ran as follows. To quantify the absolute abundance of every unique TCRbeta CDR3 region, sequences were collapsed and filtered. Usable DNA was measured by amplifying reference genes present in all nucleated cells, and TCRbeta template counts were normalized to that usable DNA to estimate T cell fraction. Repertoire TCRs were annotated as SARS-CoV-2-specific when V gene, CDR3 amino acid sequence and J gene were exactly matched to a known reactive TCR set. MIRA supplied the reference SARS-CoV-2 TCR set, which was filtered for enrichment in COVID-19-positive ImmuneCODE repertoires so that public or cross-reactive TCRs were removed. Using the MIRA antigens, annotated TCRs were further analysed by specific ORF or by position within an ORF. Breadth was defined as the number of annotated unique rearrangements divided by the total number of unique productive rearrangements, and depth was defined as the summed frequency of the annotated unique rearrangements. Two-sided Wilcoxon rank-sum tests were applied when comparing TCR breadth between groups. TCRdb limited this immuneACCESS table to in-frame rearrangements with V and J called. A share of clones is missing; checked studies link under half to unresolved V genes, and the rest is unexplained. V, J and clone size derive from that table, while D and trimming were established from the DNA sequence. This sample lists around 100,000 clones; approximately 77% were detected once. Together, the top ten hold approximately 16% of the sample.

The sample's time point label, in plain terms: individuals recovered from natural SARS-CoV-2 infection. Notes on this clone: Its binding antigen is unknown. No base qualities exist here, and no much larger clone lies one base off it.

The sequence is built from TRBV27 and TRBJ2-7, and TRBD1 matches 11 of the central bases. This TCR came from a human donor who had recovered from COVID-19. This specimen consisted of peripheral blood, obtained after recovery from COVID-19. CDR3 reads: CASSRRDRGDEQYF. The DNA is as follows: TGTGCCAGCAGTCGCCGGGACAGGGGGGACGAGCAGTACTTC.